These T cell receptor beta chains were read from a single sample in a study of T cell changes during pregnancy in multiple sclerosis. Profiled with immunoSEQ multiplex PCR; TCRdb holds only in-frame clones, not every one. The repertoire holds tens of thousands of clones, with just under 95% as singletons. Here the sequenced sample was peripheral blood, taken in the second trimester of pregnancy. The receptors were gathered from a female donor with multiple sclerosis, enrolled in a pregnancy study. Each CDR3 is given with its conserved first and last residue.

TRBJ2-2 | TRBV7-9 | CASSPMASRGGYGGELFF
TRBJ1-1 | TRBV6-1 | CASQSRDSTYTEAFF
TRBJ2-1 | TRBV7-6 | CASQTGTSDYNEQFF
TRBJ2-7 | TRBV14 | CASSQDMQPRGTYF
TRBJ2-2 | TRBV2 | CASTADRGNGGELFF
TRBJ1-5 | TRBV6-1 | CASSGGMSNQPQHF
TRBJ1-2 | TRBV6-6 | CASSYSDRFNYGYTF
TRBJ1-6 | TRBV30 | CASRGDTNNSPLHF
TRBJ1-4 | TRBV19 | CASSISGRWEKLFF
TRBJ2-2 | TRBV7-6 | CASSLVRAGGELFF
TRBJ2-3 | TRBV18 | CASSTTSGSADTQYF
TRBJ1-4 | TRBV27 | CASRRGAGETNEKLFF
TRBJ2-7 | TRBV27 | CASSPGNLYEQYF
TRBJ2-3 | TRBV29-1 | CSVEGTSGGAGSTDTQYF
TRBJ1-1 | TRBV11-2 | CASSPRDRVATEAFF
TRBJ1-2 | TRBV28 | CASSTPGQGAFRYGYTF
TRBJ2-2 | TRBV7-6 | CASSLSATSITGELFF
TRBJ2-1 | TRBV7-2 | CASSLDNRGREQFF
TRBJ2-2 | TRBV29-1 | CSVDMGFTGELFF
TRBJ2-6 | TRBV30 | CAWSVWAAGANVLTF
TRBJ1-2 | TRBV27 | CASSARGLNYGYTF
TRBJ1-2 | TRBV14 | CASSQVGGLNYGYTF
TRBJ2-1 | TRBV6-5 | CASGEREGLGNEQFF
TRBJ1-6 | TRBV6-6 | CASSPQGQGGSPLHF
TRBJ1-6 | TRBV5-4 | CASSLRQGNSPLHF
TRBJ1-1 | TRBV18 | CASSPLPAAGMNTEAFF
TRBJ2-3 | TRBV7-3 | CASSLGTRGDTQYF
TRBJ2-7 | TRBV4-1 | CASSQAGQGSYEQYF
TRBJ2-3 | TRBV7-7 | CASSLGTTNTDTQYF
TRBJ2-5 | TRBV9 | CASSVDPSGGLQETQYF
TRBJ2-4 | TRBV4-3 | CASSQDTGSLIHQYF
TRBJ1-5 | TRBV29-1 | CSVEGLGQDSNQPQHF
TRBJ1-6 | TRBV7-8 | CASSLARQGGKSSYNSPLHF
TRBJ2-5 | TRBV21-1 | CASSARRDRKRETQYF
TRBJ1-2 | TRBV6-5 | CASSPYSFGNYGYTF
TRBJ1-2 | TRBV7-9 | CASSSLSGEYTF
TRBJ1-2 | TRBV11-1 | CASSLANQGGYGYTF
TRBJ1-1 | TRBV19 | CATQGRGTGTEAFF
TRBJ2-1 | TRBV5-1 | CASSPRPSGDEQFF
TRBJ2-2 | TRBV5-6 | CASSLGRGYTGELFF
TRBJ1-2 | TRBV28 | CASRPRGERKGYTF
TRBJ1-2 | TRBV6-5 | CASSSGEDLNYGYTF
TRBJ1-3 | TRBV4-3 | CASSQDAGLGNTIYF
TRBJ2-7 | TRBV27 | CASSLPGSYEQYF
TRBJ1-1 | TRBV11-3 | CASSLHQGLTEAFF
TRBJ2-5 | TRBV30 | CAWNRGEGETQYF
TRBJ1-3 | TRBV6-1 | CASIPPGGNTIYF
TRBJ1-1 | TRBV18 | CASSPGGNGEAFF
TRBJ1-6 | TRBV5-1 | CASSLDGSRNNSPLHF
TRBJ1-2 | TRBV29-1 | CSVPDRFDYDYGYTF